This T cell receptor (beta chain) was identified during a study of STAT5B mutations in CD4+ large granular lymphocyte leukemia. Study-wide results and limits: Compared with healthy controls (2/35), patient top clones favored TRBV06 (8/27).

For this clone: Its antigen is unidentified.

Using immunoSEQ multiplex PCR, the repertoire was profiled, and TCRdb retains in-frame clones only, with some absent. The data hold roughly 30,000 clones, with 70% to 90% observed a single time. In germline, CDR1 is SGHRS, CDR2 YFSETQ. Trimming removed 0 bases at V and 9 bases at J, with 15 bases between. The length of the CDR3 is 15 residues. The sample was CD4+ T cells from blood buffy coats. V gene TRBV5-1 combines with J gene TRBJ2-2; no firm D call. The sequence came from a human donor in good health. The CDR3 loop reads CASSLADGPSRELFF. CDR3 nucleotide sequence: TGCGCCAGCAGCTTGGCCGATGGGCCAAGCAGGGAGCTGTTTTTT.